The clone carrying this T cell receptor beta chain appeared a few times. The antigen is undetermined. Healthy Caucasians were all of the donors. This entry is derived from a study of identical twins. General observations from the study: Analyses of zero insertions could, in part, be confounded by invariant MAIT and iNKT cells. Alpha sequences out of frame and shared by twins had excess low generation probability.

Through template switching, a universal primer site was introduced, and the cDNA contained unique molecular identifiers. TCRdb re-called the 5' RACE reads through MiXCR, storing one row per CDR3 protein. Of a few hundred thousand distinct CDR3 sequences listed, around 9% were seen once; the top ten hold more than 8%. The CDR3 sequence is 15 residues long. V lost 6 bases, J lost 8 bases, and 12 bases stayed unmatched. Germline CDR1 and CDR2: SGHRS and YFSETQ. The source material was naive T cells sorted from blood. This chain links TRBV5-1 with TRBJ2-1; 9 nucleotides line up with TRBD1. The TCR originated in a woman in her forties or fifties in good health. The CDR3 region has the DNA TGCGCCAGCACCAGGGGGGACAGGGTGTCCGATGAGCAGTTCTTC. Translated, it gives CASTRGDRVSDEQFF.